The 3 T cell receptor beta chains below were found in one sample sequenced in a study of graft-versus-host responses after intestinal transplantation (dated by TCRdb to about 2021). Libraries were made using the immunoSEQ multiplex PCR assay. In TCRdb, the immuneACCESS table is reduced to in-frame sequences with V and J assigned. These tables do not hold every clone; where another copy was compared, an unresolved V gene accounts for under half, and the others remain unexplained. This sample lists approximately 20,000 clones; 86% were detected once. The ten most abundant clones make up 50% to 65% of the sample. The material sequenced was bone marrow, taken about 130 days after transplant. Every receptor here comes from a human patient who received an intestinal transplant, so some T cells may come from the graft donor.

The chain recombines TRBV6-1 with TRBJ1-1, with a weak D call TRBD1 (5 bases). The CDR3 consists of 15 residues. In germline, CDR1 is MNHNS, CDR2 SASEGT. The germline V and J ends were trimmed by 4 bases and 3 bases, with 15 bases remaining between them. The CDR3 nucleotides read TGTGCCAGCAGTGTCGGGGGAGATGGCTACACTGAAGCTTTCTTT. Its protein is CASSVGGDGYTEAFF.

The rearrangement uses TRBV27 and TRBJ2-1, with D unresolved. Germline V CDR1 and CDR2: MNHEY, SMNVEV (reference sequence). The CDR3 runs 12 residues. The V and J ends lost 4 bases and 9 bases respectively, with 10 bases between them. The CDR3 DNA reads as TGTGCCAGCAGTTGGGATCTGAGTGAGCAGTTCTTC. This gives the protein CASSWDLSEQFF.

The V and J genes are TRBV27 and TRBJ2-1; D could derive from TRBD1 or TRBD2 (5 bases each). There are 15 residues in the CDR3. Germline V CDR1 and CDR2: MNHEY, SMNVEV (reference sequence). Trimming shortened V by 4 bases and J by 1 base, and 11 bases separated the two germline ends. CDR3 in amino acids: CASSWDGRSYNEQFF. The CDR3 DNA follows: TGTGCCAGCAGTTGGGACGGACGATCCTACAATGAGCAGTTCTTC.